Listed here are 20 T cell receptor beta chains from one sample, sequenced in a study of beta chain features in type 1 diabetes. Findings and limits, study-wide: Researchers report that Type 1 diabetes patients had moderately but significantly shorter TCRB CDR3s across all four CD4+ subsets.

The antigens for these receptors are not known. Sequenced material consisted of expressed TCRB transcripts (all of the isolated RNA was reverse transcribed). Libraries were prepared by immunoSEQ multiplex PCR; TCRdb keeps only in-frame clonotypes and omits some of them. Among a few hundred thousand clones listed, around an eighth were seen once. The sequenced sample was naive CD4+ T cells from blood. The receptors stem from a woman aged 18-35 years with type 1 diabetes.

V usage is TRBV6-6 and J usage is TRBJ2-2; D not resolved. In germline, CDR1 is MNHNY, CDR2 SVGAGI (reference sequence). The CDR3 runs to 12 residues. The V and J ends lost 4 bases and 7 bases respectively, with 7 bases between them. The CDR3 sequence: CASSSIGGELFF. The CDR3 DNA is TGTGCCAGCAGTTCGATCGGCGGGGAGCTGTTTTTT.

This rearrangement joins TRBV9 to TRBJ2-5; possibly TRBD1 for D (6 bases). The germline gives CDR1 SGDLS, CDR2 YYNGEE. The CDR3 is made up of 16 amino acids. V lost 4 bases, J lost 1 base, and 17 bases lay in between. The CDR3, as DNA: TGTGCCAGCAGCCGTAGTCCCGACAGGCCCCAAGAGACCCAGTACTTC. Encoded protein: CASSRSPDRPQETQYF.

In this sample, this clone turned up a few times. The chain recombines TRBV5-1 with TRBJ2-5; a possible D gene is TRBD1 (5 bases). V was clipped by 5 bases and J by 0 bases, with 8 bases between them. Per germline, CDR1 SGHRS and CDR2 YFSETQ. The CDR3 spans 13 residues. Here the CDR3 DNA reads TGCGCCAGCAGAAGACAGTACCAAGAGACCCAGTACTTC. Translating gives CASRRQYQETQYF.

In this sample, this clone turned up a few times. The gene calls are TRBV6-6 and TRBJ1-5; 7 nucleotides align to TRBD1. This CDR3 has 12 amino acids. The germline gives CDR1 MNHNY, CDR2 SVGAGI (reference sequence). Trimming at V came to 10 bases and at J to 4 bases, leaving 4 bases not matched to a gene. CDR3 loop: CATDRENQPQHF. The CDR3 region has the DNA TGTGCCACCGACAGGGAAAATCAGCCCCAGCATTTT.

The rearrangement joins TRBV4-3 to TRBJ1-2; D is uncertain. Trimming left V 0 bases short and J 5 bases short, with 7 bases between. The CDR3 contains 13 residues. CDR1 is LGHNA, CDR2 YSLEER, per germline. The CDR3 region has the DNA TGCGCCAGCAGCCAAGAGGCTAGATATGGCTACACCTTC. This encodes CASSQEARYGYTF.

This clone occurred a few times. The genes are TRBV6-5 and TRBJ2-7; TRBD2 is a possible D gene (5 bases). Trimming took 8 bases from V and 4 from J, leaving 12 bases between them. CDR3 length: 12 amino acids. Germline CDR1 reads MNHEY; CDR2 reads SVGAGI. The CDR3 here is CASAAQRYEQYF. CDR3 in DNA: TGTGCCAGCGCCGCGCAGCGGTACGAGCAGTACTTC.

This clone was picked up a small number of times. This rearrangement joins TRBV5-1 to TRBJ2-5; D might be TRBD2 (6 bases). V was trimmed by 4 bases and J by 10 bases, leaving 17 bases between them. CDR3 size: 13 residues. Germline loops: CDR1 SGHRS, CDR2 YFSETQ. The CDR3 DNA follows: TGCGCCAGCAGCACTACGGGAAGGGAGGACCAGTACTTC. As protein: CASSTTGREDQYF.

This chain links TRBV18 with TRBJ2-7; TRBD2 might be the D (5 bases). V was pared by 4 bases and J by 2 bases, with 12 bases between. Germline CDR1 reads KGHSH; CDR2 reads LQKENI. CDR3 length: 14 residues. Here the CDR3 reads CASSQSGSPYEQYF. CDR3 coding DNA: TGTGCCAGCTCACAAAGCGGATCCCCCTACGAGCAGTACTTC. Full variable domain (remainder filled in from reference TRBV18 and TRBJ2-7): NAGVMQNPRHLVRRRGQEARLRCSPMKGHSHVYWYRQLPEEGLKFMVYLQKENIIDESGMPKERFSAEFPKEGPSILRIQQVVRGDSAAYFCASSQSGSPYEQYFGPGTRLTVT.

The J gene is TRBJ2-7, the V gene TRBV7-2; the D gene is possibly TRBD1 (6 bases). V was pared by 7 bases and J by 3 bases, with 13 bases between. Germline-derived CDR1 and CDR2 are SGHTA and FQGNSA. This CDR3 region has 13 residues. CDR3 DNA: TGTGCCAGCACCGTACAGGGCTACTACGAGCAGTACTTC. Encoded protein: CASTVQGYYEQYF.

The chain employs TRBV6-4 and TRBJ2-1; D perhaps matches TRBD2 (5 bases). This CDR3 region has 13 residues. Germline values: CDR1 MRHNA, CDR2 SNTAGT. Trimming cost V 4 bases and J 4 bases, with 8 bases left between them. The CDR3, as DNA: TGTGCCAGCAGTGCCAGCGGTTACAATGAGCAGTTCTTC. Its translation is CASSASGYNEQFF.

This clone was counted only a few times. This sequence joins TRBV9 and TRBJ2-3, with TRBD2 matching over 9 bases. The V gene's germline CDR1 is SGDLS and CDR2 YYNGEE. V lost 4 bases, J lost 0 bases, and 6 bases stayed unmatched. CDR3 length equals 16 residues. The CDR3 sequence: CASSPLAGGSTDTQYF. The CDR3 DNA reads TGTGCCAGCAGCCCCCTCGCGGGAGGGAGCACAGATACGCAGTATTTT.

This chain links TRBV30 with TRBJ1-1; 11 positions match TRBD1. V was pared by 2 bases and J by 4 bases, with 6 bases of the junction left unmatched. The CDR3 covers 15 residues. Germline values: CDR1 GTSNPN, CDR2 SVGIG (reference sequence). CDR3 sequence reads: CAWSPWDRGFTEAFF. The DNA for the CDR3 is TGTGCCTGGAGTCCATGGGACAGGGGGTTCACTGAAGCTTTCTTT.

The genes are TRBV29-1 and TRBJ2-7; no reliable D call. Between the trimmed V and J ends, which lost 3 bases and 7 bases, there was a span of 16 bases. Germline V gives CDR1 SQVTM, CDR2 ANQGSEA. The CDR3 consists of 13 residues. The CDR3 here is CSVERGVGQEQYF. For the CDR3, the DNA is TGCAGCGTTGAGCGCGGAGTTGGCCAAGAGCAGTACTTC.

The chain carries TRBV2 and TRBJ2-3; weak D call: TRBD2 (6 bases). This CDR3 spans 13 amino acids. From germline, CDR1 is SNHLY and CDR2 FYNNEI. V was pared by 6 bases and J by 0 bases, with 7 bases between. The CDR3 loop is CASREGSTDTQYF. The CDR3 region has the DNA TGTGCCAGCAGGGAGGGGAGCACAGATACGCAGTATTTT.

The chain links TRBV18 to TRBJ1-2; possibly TRBD1 for D (6 bases). V shed 3 bases and J shed 8 bases, with 22 bases lying between them. CDR1 and CDR2 (germline): KGHSH, LQKENI. The CDR3 extends over 16 amino acids. The CDR3 loop reads CASSPTDGGGTWGYTF. In DNA, the CDR3 is TGTGCCAGCTCACCGACGGACGGTGGGGGCACATGGGGCTACACCTTC.

This clone was observed a handful of times. The chain couples TRBV4-1 to TRBJ2-5; 7 bases are a match to TRBD1. V dropped 3 bases and J dropped 5; count of bases not matched to a gene: 9. The CDR3 sequence is 15 residues long. Germline CDR1 reads MGHRA; CDR2 reads YSYEKL. The CDR3 loop is CASSHGQGVVETQYF. CDR3 DNA sequence: TGCGCCAGCAGCCATGGGCAGGGGGTGGTGGAGACCCAGTACTTC.

The CDR3 DNA sequence: TGTGCCAGCTCACCACGAGGGGGCGCGGACATTCAGTACTTC. Translation: CASSPRGGADIQYF. This chain joins TRBV18 and TRBJ2-4, with TRBD1 matching over 7 bases. CDR1 is KGHSH, CDR2 LQKENI, per germline. With 1 base clipped from V and 8 bases from J, the junction kept 5 bases outside the gene matches. CDR3 length: 14 residues.

The rearrangement joins TRBV2 to TRBJ1-1; no definite D call. The CDR3 is 13 amino acids. The V end was cut by 8 bases, the J end by 0 bases, with 10 bases between. Looked up from germline, CDR1 is SNHLY and CDR2 is FYNNEI. The CDR3 protein is CASGLNMNTEAFF. CDR3 bases: TGTGCCAGCGGGCTGAACATGAACACTGAAGCTTTCTTT.

The CDR3 loop is CSVREQYF. The CDR3, as DNA: TGCAGTGTGCGCGAGCAGTACTTC. This sequence joins TRBV20-1 and TRBJ2-7; the D is unclear. Germline loops: CDR1 DFQATT, CDR2 SNEGSKA (reference sequence). The CDR3 consists of 8 residues. Trimming took off 7 bases at V and 6 bases at J, with 4 bases between the two ends.

Only a few counts were recorded for this clone. V and J are TRBV25-1 and TRBJ1-1, with unresolved D. Trimming pared 3 bases from V and 3 bases from J, leaving 8 bases between. Per the germline V gene, CDR1 is MGHDK and CDR2 is SYGVNS. The CDR3 spans 13 residues. The CDR3: CASSDAGHTEAFF. Here the CDR3 DNA reads TGTGCCAGCAGTGATGCGGGCCACACTGAAGCTTTCTTT. Full variable domain (outside the CDR3, taken from reference TRBV25-1 and TRBJ1-1): EADIYQTPRYLVIGTGKKITLECSQTMGHDKMYWYQQDPGMELHLIHYSYGVNSTEKGDLSSESTVSRIRTEHFPLTLESARPSHTSQYLCASSDAGHTEAFFGQGTRLTVV.